The present T cell receptor (beta chain) was sequenced within a study of blood T cell repertoires in COVID-19. Study-level background: The samples span acute and convalescent COVID-19 from the United States, Italy and Spain. PBMCs, B-cell-depleted T cells, or T cells were the source of the cDNA or gDNA that made up the material.

In the study's own analysis: Estimated nucleated cell counts came from reference gene primer amplification. Sequenced by immunoSEQ multiplex PCR; TCRdb stores in-frame clones only, minus some. That table gives V, J and clone size, and the DNA gave D and trimming. Among 280,000 or so clones listed, approximately 83% were seen once. The sequencing sample was made of peripheral blood. The clonotype originates from a woman aged 25-40 years who had recovered from COVID-19.

CDR3 amino acids: CASSFAVNEQFF. The CDR3 bases are TGTGCCAGCAGTTTCGCGGTCAATGAGCAGTTCTTC. The rearrangement uses TRBV12-3 or TRBV12-4 and TRBJ2-1; D not resolved. There are 12 residues in the CDR3. The V gene lost 3 bases and the J gene lost 6 bases, with 6 bases spanning the gap.